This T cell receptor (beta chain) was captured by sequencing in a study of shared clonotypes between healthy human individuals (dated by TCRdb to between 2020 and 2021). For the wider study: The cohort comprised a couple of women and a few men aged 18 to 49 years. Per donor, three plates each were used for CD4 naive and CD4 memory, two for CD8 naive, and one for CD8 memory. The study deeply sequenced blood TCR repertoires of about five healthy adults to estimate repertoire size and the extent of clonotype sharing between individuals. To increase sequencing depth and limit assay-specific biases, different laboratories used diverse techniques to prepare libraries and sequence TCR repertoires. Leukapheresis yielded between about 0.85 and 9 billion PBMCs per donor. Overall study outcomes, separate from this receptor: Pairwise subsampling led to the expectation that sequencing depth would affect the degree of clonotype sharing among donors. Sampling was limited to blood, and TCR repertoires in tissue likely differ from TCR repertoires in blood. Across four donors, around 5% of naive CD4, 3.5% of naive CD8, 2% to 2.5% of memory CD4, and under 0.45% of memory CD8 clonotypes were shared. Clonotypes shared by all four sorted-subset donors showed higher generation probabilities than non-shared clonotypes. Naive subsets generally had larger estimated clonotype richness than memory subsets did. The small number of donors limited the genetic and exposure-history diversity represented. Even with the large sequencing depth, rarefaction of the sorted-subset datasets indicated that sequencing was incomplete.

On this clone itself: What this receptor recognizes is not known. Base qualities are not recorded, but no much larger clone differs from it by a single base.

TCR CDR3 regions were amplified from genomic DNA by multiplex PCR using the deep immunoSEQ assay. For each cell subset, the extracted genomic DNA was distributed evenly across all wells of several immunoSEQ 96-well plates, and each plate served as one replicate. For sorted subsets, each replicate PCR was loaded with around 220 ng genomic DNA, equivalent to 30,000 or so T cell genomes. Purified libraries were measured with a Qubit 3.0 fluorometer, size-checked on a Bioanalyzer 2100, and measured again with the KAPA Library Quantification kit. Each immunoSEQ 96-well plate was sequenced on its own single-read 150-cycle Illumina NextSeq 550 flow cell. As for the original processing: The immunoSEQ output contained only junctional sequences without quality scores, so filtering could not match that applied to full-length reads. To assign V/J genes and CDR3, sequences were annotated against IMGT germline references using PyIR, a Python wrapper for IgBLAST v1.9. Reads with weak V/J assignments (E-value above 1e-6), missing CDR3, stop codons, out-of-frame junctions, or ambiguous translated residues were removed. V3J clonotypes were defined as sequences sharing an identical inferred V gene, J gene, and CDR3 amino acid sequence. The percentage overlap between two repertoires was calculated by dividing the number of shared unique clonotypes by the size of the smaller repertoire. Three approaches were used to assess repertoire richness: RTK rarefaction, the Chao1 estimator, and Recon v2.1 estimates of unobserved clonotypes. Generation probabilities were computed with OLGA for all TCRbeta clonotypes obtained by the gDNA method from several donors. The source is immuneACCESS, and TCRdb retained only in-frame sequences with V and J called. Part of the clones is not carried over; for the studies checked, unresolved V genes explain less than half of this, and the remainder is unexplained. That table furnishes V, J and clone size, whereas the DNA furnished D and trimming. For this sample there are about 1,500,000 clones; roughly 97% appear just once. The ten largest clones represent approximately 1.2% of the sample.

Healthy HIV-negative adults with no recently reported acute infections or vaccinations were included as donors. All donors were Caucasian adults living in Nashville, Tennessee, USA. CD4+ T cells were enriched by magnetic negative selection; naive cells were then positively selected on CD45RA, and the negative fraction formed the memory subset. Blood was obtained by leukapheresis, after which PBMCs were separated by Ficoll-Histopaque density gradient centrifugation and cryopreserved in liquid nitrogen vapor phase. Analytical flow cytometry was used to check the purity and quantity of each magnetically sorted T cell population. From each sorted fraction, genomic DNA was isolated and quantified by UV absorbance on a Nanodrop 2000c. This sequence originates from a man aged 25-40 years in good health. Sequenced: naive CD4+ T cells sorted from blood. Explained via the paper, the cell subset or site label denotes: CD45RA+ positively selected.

The CDR3 reads as follows: CASSSFRQGTTGELFF. The DNA reads as follows: TGTGCCAGCAGCTCATTCCGACAGGGGACCACCGGGGAGCTGTTTTTT. The receptor chain draws on TRBV11-2 and TRBJ2-2, and TRBD1 aligns with 8 junction nucleotides. The CDR3 covers 16 residues, taking in both the cysteine and the phenylalanine. The CDR3 DNA has 48 bases and is translated from base 1. Looking up the germline V gene yields CDR1 SGHAT and CDR2 FQNNGV. V lost 4 bases and J lost 4 bases, and the count of bases not matched to a germline gene is 8.